This T cell receptor beta chain was observed in a study of cytotoxic CD8 clonotypes in ibrutinib-treated CLL. About the study: Productive templates averaged approximately 260,000 per sample, and productive rearrangements 85,000 to 100,000. The study's findings and limits: Higher clonality was seen at ibrutinib response and a return toward baseline at progression. Patients with sustained remission and those progressing were sampled at differing times.

This CDR3 has 11 amino acids. The germline CDR1 and CDR2 sequences are SQVTM and ANQGSEA. Trimming removed 5 bases from V and 1 base from J, with 5 bases in between. Notes on this clone: Its target is not known.

Depth targeted 1 in 200,000 to 1 in 1 million T cells, averaging approximately 10x coverage per clonotype. Produced via immunoSEQ multiplex PCR; TCRdb's table is partial and in-frame only. The sample has some 200,000 clones; approximately 68% are singletons. This TCR was sampled from a human donor with chronic lymphocytic leukemia. This sequence joins TRBV29-1 and TRBJ1-1, with D hard to call. The sample was PBMCs, taken after 24 months of ibrutinib treatment. The CDR3 protein is CSVWRNTEAFF. CDR3 bases: TGCAGCGTTTGGAGGAACACTGAAGCTTTCTTT.